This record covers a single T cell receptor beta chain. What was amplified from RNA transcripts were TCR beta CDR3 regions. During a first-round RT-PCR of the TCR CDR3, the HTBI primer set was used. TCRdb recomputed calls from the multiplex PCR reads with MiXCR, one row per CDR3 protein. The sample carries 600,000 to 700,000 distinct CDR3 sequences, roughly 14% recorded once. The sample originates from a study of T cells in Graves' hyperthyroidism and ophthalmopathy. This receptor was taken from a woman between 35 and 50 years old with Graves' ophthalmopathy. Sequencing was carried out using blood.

The chain's CDR3 is CASSLGARDTGELFF. The CDR3 bases are TGTGCCAGCAGTTTAGGGGCCAGGGACACCGGGGAGCTGTTTTTT. J is TRBJ2-2 and V is TRBV28; the D gene is possibly TRBD1 (5 bases). This CDR3 is built from 15 residues. Trimming cost V 2 bases and J 3 bases, with 10 bases left between them. CDR1 MDHEN and CDR2 SYDVKM come from the germline V gene.